The sequence of this T cell receptor (beta chain) was determined in a study of cytomegalovirus exposure and HLA in healthy donors. Study context: There were 350 to 400 genotyped donors. Of these, roughly 80% fell in the genetic ancestry cluster associated with self-reported Caucasian donors.

Amplification used 60 Vbeta primers and 13 Jbeta primers. Method: immunoSEQ multiplex PCR; TCRdb's copy keeps in-frame clones and lacks some. Seen here are 130,000 to 150,000 clones, about 79% observed once, and the top ten hold about 3.8%. The V gene's germline CDR1 is SGHDT and CDR2 YYEEEE. The CDR3 spans 14 residues. Trimming left V 0 bases short and J 5 bases short, with 11 bases between. Whole-study results and caveats: Reportedly, TCR beta sequences accurately predicted HLA-A and HLA-B alleles in most subjects. In a later analysis, HLA-associated TCR beta chains were more clonally expanded than equally common others.

At sampling all donors were nominally healthy, likely with unrecorded immune exposures. The count of this clone is one. The antigen is not known. J is TRBJ1-2 and V is TRBV5-6, with D tentatively TRBD1 (6 bases). The sequence derives from a man between 35 and 55 years old in good health and CMV-seropositive. Sequenced input: PBMCs. CDR3 amino acids: CASSLARGTYGYTF. The DNA of the CDR3 is TGTGCCAGCAGCTTGGCCAGGGGAACATATGGCTACACCTTC. Together with reference TRBV5-6 and TRBJ1-2, the CDR3 gives the full variable domain: DAGVTQSPTHLIKTRGQQVTLRCSPKSGHDTVSWYQQALGQGPQFIFQYYEEEERQRGNFPDRFSGHQFPNYSSELNVNALLLGDSALYLCASSLARGTYGYTFGSGTRLTVV.